This T cell receptor (beta chain) was profiled in a study of blood T cell repertoires in COVID-19. Whole-study context: Samples of COVID-19 (acute and convalescent) were obtained from the United States, Italy and Spain. From T cells, B-cell-depleted T cells, or PBMCs came the material, which was cDNA or gDNA.

Under the authors' procedure: Estimates of nucleated cell counts were drawn from the amplification of reference gene primers. Assay: immunoSEQ multiplex PCR; the TCRdb copy retains only in-frame clones and omits some. The DNA was the basis for D and trimming; V, J and clone size are from that table. The table shows 50,000 to 85,000 clones, with around 80% occurring only once. Per germline, CDR1 SGDLS and CDR2 YYNGEE. Losses at the gene ends were 4 bases for V and 5 bases for J; bases not matched to a gene: 8. The CDR3 length is 16 residues. The V call is TRBV9, the J call TRBJ2-3; 12 bases are shared with TRBD1. Specimen: peripheral blood. This TCR was recovered from a human donor in a cohort sampled during active COVID-19. CDR3: CASSKTGTGGQDTQYF. In nucleotides, the CDR3 is TGTGCCAGCAGCAAAACCGGGACAGGGGGCCAAGATACGCAGTATTTT.